The text below deals with one T cell receptor (beta chain). What it binds is not known. This record comes from a study of T-cell memory formation after mild COVID-19. The germline V gene has CDR1 MNHEY and CDR2 SMNVEV (reference sequence). The length of the CDR3 is 16 residues. The junction had 12 bases not matched to a gene; V was cut back by 5 bases and J by 6 bases. TCRdb used MiXCR to reprocess the 5' RACE reads, holding one entry per CDR3 protein. The sample lists tens of thousands of distinct CDR3 sequences; approximately 7% were seen once. General study results and limits: Researchers could not confirm that second-wave clones peaking on day 37 targeted SARS-CoV-2.

The chain carries TRBV27 and TRBJ2-3; 9 bases are shared with TRBD2. This clonotype originated in a young man who had mild COVID-19 (a few samples of this study predate the infection). Cell type and time point are not known. The source material was PBMCs or a T cell subset sorted from them (not recorded which). The CDR3 loop reads CASSAAAGGPVDTQYF. The CDR3 DNA reads as TGTGCCAGCAGTGCCGCCGCGGGGGGGCCGGTGGATACGCAGTATTTT.